This T cell receptor (beta chain) was obtained from a study of long-term antiretroviral therapy in people with HIV. Study results and limitations: Repertoire dominance by clones expanded before ART was seen at all time points.

Survey level was the resolution at which the v3.0 immunoSEQ assay ran. Method: immunoSEQ multiplex PCR; TCRdb's copy keeps in-frame clones and lacks some. The sample includes tens of thousands of clones, about four fifths of them seen just once. Donors each had at least one pre-ART PBMC sample and at least two post-ART ones. The CDR3 extends over 15 amino acids. V lost 3 bases to trimming and J lost 5 bases, with 11 bases between them. Germline CDR1 is LNHDA and CDR2 is SQIVND (reference sequence). To note about this clone: Antigen: not known.

Specimen: unsorted PBMCs, collected 0.2 years after starting antiretroviral therapy. The clonotype originates from a woman aged 30 to 39 with HIV. The genes are TRBV19 and TRBJ1-6; maybe TRBD1 (5 bases). As DNA, the CDR3 is TGTGCCAGTAGTATCGGGGGACCGGATAATTCACCCCTCCACTTT. Translating gives CASSIGGPDNSPLHF.